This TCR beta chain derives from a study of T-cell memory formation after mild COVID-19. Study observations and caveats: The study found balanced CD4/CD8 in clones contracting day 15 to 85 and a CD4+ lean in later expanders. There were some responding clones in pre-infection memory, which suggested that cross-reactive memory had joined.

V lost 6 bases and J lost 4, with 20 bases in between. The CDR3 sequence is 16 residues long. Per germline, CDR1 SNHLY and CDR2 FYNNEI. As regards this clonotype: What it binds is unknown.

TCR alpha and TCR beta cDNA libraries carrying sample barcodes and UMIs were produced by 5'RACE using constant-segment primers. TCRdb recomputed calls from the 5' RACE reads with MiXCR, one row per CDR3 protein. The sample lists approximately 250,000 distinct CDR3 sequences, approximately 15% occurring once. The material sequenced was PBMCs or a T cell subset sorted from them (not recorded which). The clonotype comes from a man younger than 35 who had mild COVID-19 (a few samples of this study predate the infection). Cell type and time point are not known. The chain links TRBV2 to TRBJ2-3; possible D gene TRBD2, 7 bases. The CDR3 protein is CASRPFTGGPADTQYF. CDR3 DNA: TGTGCCAGCAGACCCTTTACGGGGGGCCCCGCAGATACGCAGTATTTT.